This TCR beta chain was identified in a study of blood T cell repertoires in COVID-19. The ends lost 5 bases at V and 6 bases at J; junction bases unmatched: 7. Per germline, CDR1 SGHNT and CDR2 YYREEE (reference sequence). This CDR3 region has 14 residues. Clones were sequenced by immunoSEQ multiplex PCR, and TCRdb holds only the in-frame ones, with some missing. The sample lists about 59,000 clones; 90% were seen once. This clone appeared once. This receptor was taken from a man at least 80 years old with acute or convalescent COVID-19. What was sequenced was peripheral blood. The chain couples TRBV5-4 to TRBJ2-1; 8 bases are shared with TRBD2. The CDR3 is CASRPGGLSNEQFF. The CDR3 nucleotides are TGTGCCAGCAGGCCGGGGGGGCTGTCCAATGAGCAGTTCTTC.